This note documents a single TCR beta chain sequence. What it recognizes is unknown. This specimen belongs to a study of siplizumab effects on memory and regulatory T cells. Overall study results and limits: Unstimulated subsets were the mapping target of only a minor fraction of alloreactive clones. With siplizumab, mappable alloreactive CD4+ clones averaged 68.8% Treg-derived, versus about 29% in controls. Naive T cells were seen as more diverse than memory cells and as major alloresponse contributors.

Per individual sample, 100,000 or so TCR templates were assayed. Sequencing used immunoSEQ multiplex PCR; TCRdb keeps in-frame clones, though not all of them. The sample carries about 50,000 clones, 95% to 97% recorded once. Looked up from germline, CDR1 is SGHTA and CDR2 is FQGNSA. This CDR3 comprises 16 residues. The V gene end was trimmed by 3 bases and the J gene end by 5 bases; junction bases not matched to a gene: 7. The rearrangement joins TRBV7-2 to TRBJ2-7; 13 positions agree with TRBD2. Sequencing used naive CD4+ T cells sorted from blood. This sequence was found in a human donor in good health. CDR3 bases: TGTGCCAGCAGCTTCGCTGGGACTAGCGGGAACCACGAGCAGTACTTC. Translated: CASSFAGTSGNHEQYF.